Presented here are 13 T cell receptor beta chains from one specimen sequenced in a study of T cells in Graves' hyperthyroidism and ophthalmopathy. Amplification targeted TCR beta CDR3 regions from RNA transcripts. When the TCR CDR3 underwent first-round RT-PCR, the HTBI primer set was used. MiXCR, run by TCRdb on the multiplex PCR reads, gives a single entry per CDR3 protein. Counted here are around 300,000 distinct CDR3 sequences, approximately 13% occurring once; the ten biggest clones make up approximately 7.9%. The sample consisted of blood. Receptors were obtained from a woman aged 35 to 49 with Graves' hyperthyroidism.

The chain joins TRBV6-4 to TRBJ2-3; D is undetermined. Looked up from germline, CDR1 is MRHNA and CDR2 is SNTAGT. The CDR3 is 14 amino acids. V was clipped by 5 bases and J by 2 bases, with 11 bases between them. The CDR3 DNA sequence: TGTGCCAGCAGTCCTCCAGGAGACACAGATACGCAGTATTTT. This sequence encodes CASSPPGDTDTQYF.

The rearrangement uses TRBV2 and TRBJ2-1, with TRBD1 as a possible D gene (6 bases). Germline CDR1 reads SNHLY; CDR2 reads FYNNEI. The CDR3 contains 14 residues. V was pared by 8 bases and J by 2 bases, with 13 bases between. The DNA for the CDR3 is TGTGCCAGCGCCGGGACACCGACCTACAATGAGCAGTTCTTC. It is translated as CASAGTPTYNEQFF.

This clonotype was seen repeatedly, ten times or more. J is TRBJ2-2 and V is TRBV7-2; TRBD2 might be the D (6 bases). The CDR3 consists of 15 residues. Trimming removed 1 base from V and 0 bases from J, with 6 bases in between. Germline V lookup: CDR1 SGHTA, CDR2 FQGNSA. The CDR3 here is CASSLGLANTGELFF. Here the CDR3 DNA reads TGTGCCAGCAGCTTAGGACTAGCGAACACCGGGGAGCTGTTTTTT.

With respect to this clonotype: The junction and the germline gene differ at one end; a read error may be behind it. V is TRBV19 and J is TRBJ2-6, with D tentatively TRBD2 (5 bases). Per the germline V gene, CDR1 is LNHDA and CDR2 is SQIVND (reference sequence). The CDR3 length is 15 residues. Written as DNA, the CDR3 is TGTGTCAGTAGTCGGGAAAGGGTTGGGGCCAACGTCCTGACTTTC. Translating it yields CVSSRERVGANVLTF.

Many counts were recorded for this clonotype. The CDR3 here is CASSSAQRAFF. CDR3 nucleotides: TGTGCCAGCAGCTCGGCTCAGCGAGCTTTCTTT. The V and J genes are TRBV3-1 and TRBJ1-1; D unclear. The germline V gene has CDR1 LGHDT and CDR2 YNNKEL (reference sequence). Between the trimmed V and J ends, which lost 5 bases and 10 bases, there was a span of 11 bases. There are 11 residues in the CDR3. Full variable domain (missing parts from reference TRBV3-1 and TRBJ1-1): DTAVSQTPKYLVTQMGNDKSIKCEQNLGHDTMYWYKQDSKKFLKIMFSYNNKELIINETVPNRFSPKSPDKAHLNLHINSLELGDSAVYFCASSSAQRAFFGQGTRLTVV.

This clonotype was found many times. The rearrangement uses TRBV19 and TRBJ2-1; weak D call: TRBD2 (6 bases). This CDR3 contains 13 residues. V shed 5 bases and J shed 7 bases, with 12 bases lying between them. Germline CDR1 is LNHDA and CDR2 is SQIVND (reference sequence). The CDR3 protein is CASSFYRENEQFF. CDR3 nucleotide sequence: TGTGCCAGTAGTTTCTATCGGGAGAATGAGCAGTTCTTC.

In its sample, this clonotype was seen many times. The chain recombines TRBV20-1 with TRBJ2-7; unclear D gene. From germline, CDR1 is DFQATT and CDR2 SNEGSKA (reference sequence). V was clipped by 1 base and J by 1 base, with 11 bases between them. The CDR3 spans 14 residues. The CDR3 DNA follows: TGCAGTGCTAGAGCTCTAACTGGATCCTACGAGCAGTACTTC. It encodes CSARALTGSYEQYF.

This clonotype showed up just a few times. Here the CDR3 reads CASSFGEGELFF. CDR3 in DNA: TGCGCCAGCAGCTTTGGTGAGGGGGAGCTGTTTTTT. J is TRBJ2-2 and V is TRBV5-1; unclear D gene. V lost 2 bases to trimming and J lost 8 bases, with 7 bases between them. The CDR3 contains 12 residues. Per the germline V gene, CDR1 is SGHRS and CDR2 is YFSETQ.

At least ten counts were recorded for this clonotype. This chain uses TRBV20-1 with TRBJ2-7; 8 positions match TRBD2. Germline V CDR1 and CDR2: DFQATT, SNEGSKA (reference sequence). With 6 bases clipped from V and 0 bases from J, the junction kept 7 bases outside the gene matches. The CDR3 has 14 amino acids. CDR3 bases: TGCAGTGCGCAGTCCGGGAGGGCCTCCTACGAGCAGTACTTC. Residues: CSAQSGRASYEQYF.

The table lists this clonotype with many counts. The V call is TRBV20-1, the J call TRBJ2-3, with 11 bases lining up with TRBD2. V lost 6 bases and J lost 1; bases outside the gene matches: 6. The CDR3 contains 15 residues. Germline V gene sequence: CDR1 DFQATT, CDR2 SNEGSKA (reference sequence). CDR3 sequence reads: CSARRGLAGTDTQYF. In DNA, the CDR3 is TGCAGTGCGCGGCGGGGACTAGCGGGCACAGATACGCAGTATTTT.

The chain joins TRBV7-9 to TRBJ2-4, with TRBD1 matching over 9 bases. The CDR3 is made up of 17 amino acids. Looked up from germline, CDR1 is SEHNR and CDR2 is FQNEAQ (reference sequence). V lost 4 bases to trimming and J lost 0 bases; unmatched junction nucleotides: 7. The CDR3 DNA follows: TGTGCCAGCAGCTGGGGGACAGGGTCAAGAGCCAAAAACATTCAGTACTTC. It specifies CASSWGTGSRAKNIQYF.

CDR3 sequence reads: CASGTLGDTQYF. In nucleotides, the CDR3 is TGTGCCAGCGGCACCCTCGGGGATACGCAGTATTTT. The chain uses TRBV5-6 and TRBJ2-3; D call uncertain. Trimming removed 7 bases from V and 6 bases from J, with 12 bases in between. This CDR3 has 12 amino acids. CDR1 and CDR2 from the germline V gene are SGHDT and YYEEEE.

In its sample, this clonotype was seen a few times. The CDR3 here is CAISSNSDRGDTQYF. As DNA, the CDR3 is TGTGCCATCAGTTCGAACTCGGACCGGGGAGATACGCAGTATTTT. This rearrangement joins TRBV10-3 to TRBJ2-3; maybe TRBD2 (5 bases). Germline V gives CDR1 ENHRY, CDR2 SYGVKD. Trimming pared 5 bases from V and 5 bases from J, leaving 17 bases between. The CDR3 totals 15 residues.